This TCR beta chain was retrieved from a study of T cell responses to AZD1222 COVID-19 vaccine. Whole-study findings and limits: Only after the peak T cell response were repertoires sampled. At baseline, just a handful of AZD1222 recipients tested seropositive.

A remark on this clone: Its matching antigen is unknown.

Second-dose timings of about 4 or about 12 weeks were pooled. The data were produced by immunoSEQ multiplex PCR, yet TCRdb's version contains in-frame clones alone and is incomplete. The sample holds 120,000 or so clones, 80% to 90% seen once. V dropped 4 bases and J dropped 6 bases, with 14 bases sitting between them. The CDR3 covers 14 residues. Germline V lookup: CDR1 MNHEY, CDR2 SVGAGI. This sequence originates from an adult who received the AZD1222 COVID-19 vaccine. V is TRBV6-5 and J is TRBJ2-3, with D possibly being TRBD1 or TRBD2 (6 bases each). Source: peripheral blood, taken 28 days after the second AZD1222 dose. DNA of the CDR3: TGTGCCAGCAGTTGGAGGGGGGTGGAGGATACGCAGTATTTT. It specifies CASSWRGVEDTQYF.